The clone carrying this TCR beta chain occurred many times. Its antigen is not identified. Patients were excluded because of uncontrolled infection, other autoimmune disease, pregnancy or lactation. Thyroid ultrasound, orbital computed tomography, clinical symptoms, and serum thyroxine and TRAb underpinned diagnoses. Germline loops: CDR1 MNHEY, CDR2 SVGAGI. V shed 2 bases and J shed 5 bases, with 15 bases lying between them. The CDR3 loop spans 16 amino acids. This sample was included in a study of T cells in Graves' hyperthyroidism and ophthalmopathy. General study findings and limits: Ophthalmopathy was separated from stable hyperthyroidism by a 13 V-J model. In validation, the model predicted ophthalmopathy. These predictions came a median about 6.2 months before onset.

Researchers amplified the TCR beta CDR3 regions from RNA transcripts. With the HTBI primer set, the TCR CDR3 went through a first round of RT-PCR. TCRdb reanalysed the multiplex PCR reads using MiXCR and keeps one entry per CDR3 protein. The sample yields almost 600,000 distinct CDR3 sequences, around 42% seen once. Input material: peripheral blood or thyroid tissue (not recorded which). The TCR was taken from a woman aged 18-30 years with Graves' hyperthyroidism. The V gene is TRBV6-5, the J gene TRBJ1-4; tentative D call: TRBD1 (6 bases). The DNA of the CDR3 is TGTGCCAGCAGTTACGAAAACAGGGTAGTCAATGAAAAACTGTTTTTT. This translates into CASSYENRVVNEKLFF.